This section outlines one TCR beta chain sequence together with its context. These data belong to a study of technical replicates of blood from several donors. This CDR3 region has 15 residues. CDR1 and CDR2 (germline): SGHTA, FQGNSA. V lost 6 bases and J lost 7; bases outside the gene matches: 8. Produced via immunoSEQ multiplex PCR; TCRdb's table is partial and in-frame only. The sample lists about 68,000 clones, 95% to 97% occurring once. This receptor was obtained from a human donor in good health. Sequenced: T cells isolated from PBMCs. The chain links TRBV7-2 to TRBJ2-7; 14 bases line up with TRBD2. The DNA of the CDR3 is TGTGCCAGCAGTCCCGGGACTAGCGGGAGTATAGAGCAGTACTTC. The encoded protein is CASSPGTSGSIEQYF.